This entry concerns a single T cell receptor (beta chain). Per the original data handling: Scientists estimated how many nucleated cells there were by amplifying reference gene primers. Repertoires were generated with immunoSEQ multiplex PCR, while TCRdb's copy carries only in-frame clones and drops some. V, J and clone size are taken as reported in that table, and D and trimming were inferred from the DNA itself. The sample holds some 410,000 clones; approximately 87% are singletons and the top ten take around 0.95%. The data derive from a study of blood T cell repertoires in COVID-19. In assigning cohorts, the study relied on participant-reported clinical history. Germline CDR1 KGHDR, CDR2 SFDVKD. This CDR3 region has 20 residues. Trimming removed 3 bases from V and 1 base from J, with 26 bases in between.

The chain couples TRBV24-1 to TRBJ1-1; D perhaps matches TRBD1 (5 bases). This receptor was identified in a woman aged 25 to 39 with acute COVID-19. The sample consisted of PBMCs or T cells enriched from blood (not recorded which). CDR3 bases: TGTGCCACCAGTGATCCCTCCTGGGATGGGGCTGGATCTTCGAACACTGAAGCTTTCTTT. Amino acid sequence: CATSDPSWDGAGSSNTEAFF.